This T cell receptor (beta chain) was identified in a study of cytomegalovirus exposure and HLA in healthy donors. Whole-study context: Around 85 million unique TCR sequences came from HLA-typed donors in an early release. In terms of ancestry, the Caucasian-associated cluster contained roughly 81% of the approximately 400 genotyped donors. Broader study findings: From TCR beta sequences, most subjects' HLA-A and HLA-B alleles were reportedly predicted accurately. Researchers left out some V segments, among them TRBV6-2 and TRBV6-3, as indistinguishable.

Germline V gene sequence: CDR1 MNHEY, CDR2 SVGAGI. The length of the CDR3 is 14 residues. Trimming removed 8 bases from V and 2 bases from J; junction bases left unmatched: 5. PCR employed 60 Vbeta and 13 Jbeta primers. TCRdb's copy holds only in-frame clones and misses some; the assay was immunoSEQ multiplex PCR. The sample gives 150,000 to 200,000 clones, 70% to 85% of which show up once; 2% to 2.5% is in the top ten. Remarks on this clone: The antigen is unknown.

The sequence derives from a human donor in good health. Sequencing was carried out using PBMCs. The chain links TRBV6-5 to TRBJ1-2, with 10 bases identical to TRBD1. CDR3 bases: TGTGCCAGCCAGACAGGGGGCGCGAACTATGGCTACACCTTC. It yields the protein CASQTGGANYGYTF.